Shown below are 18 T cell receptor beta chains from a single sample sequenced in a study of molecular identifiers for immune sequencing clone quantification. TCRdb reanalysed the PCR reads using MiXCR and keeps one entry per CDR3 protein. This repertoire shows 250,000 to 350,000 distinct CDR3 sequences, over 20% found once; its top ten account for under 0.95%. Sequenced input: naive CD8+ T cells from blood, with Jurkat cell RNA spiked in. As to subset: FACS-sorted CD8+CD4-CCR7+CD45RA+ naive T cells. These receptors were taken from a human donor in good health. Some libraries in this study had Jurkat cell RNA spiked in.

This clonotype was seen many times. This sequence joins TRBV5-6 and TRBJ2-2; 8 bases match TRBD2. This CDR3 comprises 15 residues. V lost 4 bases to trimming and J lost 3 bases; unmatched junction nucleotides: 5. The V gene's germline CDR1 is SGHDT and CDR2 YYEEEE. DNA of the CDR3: TGTGCCAGCAGCATCAAGCGGGAGTACACCGGGGAGCTGTTTTTT. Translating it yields CASSIKREYTGELFF.

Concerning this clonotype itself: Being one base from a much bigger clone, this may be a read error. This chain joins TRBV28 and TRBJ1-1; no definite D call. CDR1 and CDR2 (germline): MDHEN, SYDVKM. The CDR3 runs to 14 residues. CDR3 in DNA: TGTGCCACCAGTTTCCGTGGCGGGAGCACTGAAGCTTTCTTT. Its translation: CATSFRGGSTEAFF.

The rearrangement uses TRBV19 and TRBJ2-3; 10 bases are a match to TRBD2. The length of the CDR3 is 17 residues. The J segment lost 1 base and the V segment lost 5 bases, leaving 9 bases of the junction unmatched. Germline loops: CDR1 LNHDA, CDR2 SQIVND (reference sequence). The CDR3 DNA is TGTGCCAGTAGTTCACCCCCAACTAGCGGGGGCACAGATACGCAGTATTTT. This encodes CASSSPPTSGGTDTQYF.

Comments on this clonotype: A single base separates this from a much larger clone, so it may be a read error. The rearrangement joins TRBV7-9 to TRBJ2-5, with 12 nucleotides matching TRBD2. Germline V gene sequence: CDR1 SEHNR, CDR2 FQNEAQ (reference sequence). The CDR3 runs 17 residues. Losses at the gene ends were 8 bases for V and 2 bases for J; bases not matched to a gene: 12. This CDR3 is CASGMRTSGGQQETQYF. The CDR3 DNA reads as TGTGCCAGCGGCATGAGAACTAGCGGGGGGCAGCAAGAGACCCAGTACTTC. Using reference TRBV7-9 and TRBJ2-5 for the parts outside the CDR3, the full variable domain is DTGVSQNPRHKITKRGQNVTFRCDPISEHNRLYWYRQTLGQGPEFLTYFQNEAQLEKSRLLSDRFSAERPKGSFSTLEIQRTEQGDSAMYLCASGMRTSGGQQETQYFGPGTRLLVL.

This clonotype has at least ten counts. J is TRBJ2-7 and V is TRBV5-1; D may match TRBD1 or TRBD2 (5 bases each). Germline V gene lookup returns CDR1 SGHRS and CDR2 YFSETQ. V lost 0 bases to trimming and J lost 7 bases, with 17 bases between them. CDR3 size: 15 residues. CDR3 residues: CASSLEAGSRLEQYF. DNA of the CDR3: TGCGCCAGCAGCTTGGAGGCAGGGAGCCGTCTGGAGCAGTACTTC. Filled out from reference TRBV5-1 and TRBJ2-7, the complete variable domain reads KAGVTQTPRYLIKTRGQQVTLSCSPISGHRSVSWYQQTPGQGLQFLFEYFSETQRNKGNFPGRFSGRQFSNSRSEMNVSTLELGDSALYLCASSLEAGSRLEQYFGPGTRLTVT.

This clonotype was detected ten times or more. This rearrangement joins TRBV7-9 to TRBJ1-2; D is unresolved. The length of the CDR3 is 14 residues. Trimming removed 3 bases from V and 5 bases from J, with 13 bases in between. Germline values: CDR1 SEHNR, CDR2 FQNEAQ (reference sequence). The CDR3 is CASSFRSLTYGYTF. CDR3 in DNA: TGTGCCAGCAGCTTCCGCAGTTTGACTTATGGCTACACCTTC.

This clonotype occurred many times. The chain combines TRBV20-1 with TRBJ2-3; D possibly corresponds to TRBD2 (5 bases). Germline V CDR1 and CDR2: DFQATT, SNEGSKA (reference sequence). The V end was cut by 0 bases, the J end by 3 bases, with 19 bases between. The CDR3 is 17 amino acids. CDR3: CSARDFFRDPGTDTQYF. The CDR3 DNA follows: TGCAGTGCTAGAGATTTCTTCCGGGATCCCGGGACAGATACGCAGTATTTT.

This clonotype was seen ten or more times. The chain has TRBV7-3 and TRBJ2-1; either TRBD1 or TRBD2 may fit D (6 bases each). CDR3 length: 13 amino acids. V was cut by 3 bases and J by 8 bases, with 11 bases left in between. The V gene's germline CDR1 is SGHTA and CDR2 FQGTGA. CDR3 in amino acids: CASSFPGGHEQFF. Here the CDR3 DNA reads TGTGCCAGCAGCTTCCCCGGGGGCCATGAGCAGTTCTTC.

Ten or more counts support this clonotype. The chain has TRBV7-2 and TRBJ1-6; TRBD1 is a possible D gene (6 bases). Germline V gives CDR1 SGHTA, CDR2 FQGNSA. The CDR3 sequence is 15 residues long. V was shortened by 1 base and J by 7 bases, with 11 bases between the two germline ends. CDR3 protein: CASSLEQGLNSPLHF. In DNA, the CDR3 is TGTGCCAGCAGCTTAGAACAGGGATTGAATTCACCCCTCCACTTT.

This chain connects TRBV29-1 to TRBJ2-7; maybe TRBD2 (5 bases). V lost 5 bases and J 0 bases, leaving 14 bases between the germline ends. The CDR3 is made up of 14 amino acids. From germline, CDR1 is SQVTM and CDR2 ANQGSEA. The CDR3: CSVWETQSSYEQYF. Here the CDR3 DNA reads TGCAGCGTTTGGGAGACTCAGAGCTCCTACGAGCAGTACTTC.

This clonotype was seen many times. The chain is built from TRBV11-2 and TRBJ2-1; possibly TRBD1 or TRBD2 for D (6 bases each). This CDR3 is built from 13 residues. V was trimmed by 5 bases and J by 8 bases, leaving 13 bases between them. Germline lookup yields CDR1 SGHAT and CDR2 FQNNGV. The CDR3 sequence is CASSPSGAYEQFF. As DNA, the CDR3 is TGTGCCAGCAGCCCCTCGGGGGCCTATGAGCAGTTCTTC.

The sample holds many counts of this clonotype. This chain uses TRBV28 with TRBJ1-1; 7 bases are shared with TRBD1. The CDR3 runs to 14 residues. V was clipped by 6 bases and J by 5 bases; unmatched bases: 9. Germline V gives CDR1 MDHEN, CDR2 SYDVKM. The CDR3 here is CASSYRGRGTEAFF. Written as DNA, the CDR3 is TGTGCCAGCAGCTATAGGGGGCGTGGGACTGAAGCTTTCTTT.

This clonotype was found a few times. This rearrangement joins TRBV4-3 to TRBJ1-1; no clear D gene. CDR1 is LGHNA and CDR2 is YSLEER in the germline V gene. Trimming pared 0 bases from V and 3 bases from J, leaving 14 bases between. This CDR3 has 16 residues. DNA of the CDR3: TGCGCCAGCAGCCAAGATTTAGTACAGTCGTACACTGAAGCTTTCTTT. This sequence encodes CASSQDLVQSYTEAFF.

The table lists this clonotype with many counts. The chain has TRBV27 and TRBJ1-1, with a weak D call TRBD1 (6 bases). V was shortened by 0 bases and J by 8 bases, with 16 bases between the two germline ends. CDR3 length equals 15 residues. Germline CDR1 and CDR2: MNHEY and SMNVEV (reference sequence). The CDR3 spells CASSLSAGGPEEAFF. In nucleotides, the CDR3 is TGTGCCAGCAGTTTATCTGCGGGGGGGCCGGAGGAAGCTTTCTTT.

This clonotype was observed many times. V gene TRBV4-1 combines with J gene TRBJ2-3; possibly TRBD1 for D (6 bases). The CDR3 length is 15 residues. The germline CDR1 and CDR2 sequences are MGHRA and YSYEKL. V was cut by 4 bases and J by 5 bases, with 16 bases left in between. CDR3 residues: CASSPTGSLLDTQYF. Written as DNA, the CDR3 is TGCGCCAGCAGCCCAACAGGGTCCCTCTTAGATACGCAGTATTTT.

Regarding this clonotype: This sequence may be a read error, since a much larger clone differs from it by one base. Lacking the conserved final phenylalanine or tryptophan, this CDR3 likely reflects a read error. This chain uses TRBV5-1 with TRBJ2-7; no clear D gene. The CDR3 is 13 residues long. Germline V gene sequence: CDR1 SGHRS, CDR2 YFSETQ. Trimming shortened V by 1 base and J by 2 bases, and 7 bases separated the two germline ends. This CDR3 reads CASSLSPTYEQYS. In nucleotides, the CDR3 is TGCGCCAGCAGCTTGAGCCCTACCTACGAGCAGTACTCC.

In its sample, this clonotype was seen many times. The chain's CDR3 is CASSLSSWEETQYF. The CDR3 DNA reads as TGTGCCAGCAGCTTATCAAGCTGGGAAGAGACCCAGTACTTC. The chain carries TRBV7-6 and TRBJ2-5; D is unclear. Germline CDR1 is SGHVS and CDR2 is FNYEAQ. CDR3 size: 14 residues. V was trimmed by 2 bases and J by 3 bases, leaving 10 bases between them.

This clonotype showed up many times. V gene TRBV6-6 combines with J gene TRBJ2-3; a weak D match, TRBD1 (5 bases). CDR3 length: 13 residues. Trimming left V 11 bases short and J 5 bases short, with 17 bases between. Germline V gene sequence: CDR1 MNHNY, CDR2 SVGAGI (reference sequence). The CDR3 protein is CAGAKNLLDTQYF. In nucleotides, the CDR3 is TGTGCCGGGGCCAAGAACTTGTTAGATACGCAGTATTTT.